Listed below are T cell receptor beta chains from one sample, sequenced in a study of cytomegalovirus exposure and HLA in healthy donors. Using immunoSEQ multiplex PCR, the repertoire was profiled, and TCRdb retains in-frame clones only, with some absent. The table has more than 140,000 clones, approximately 82% seen once. Sequences were obtained from PBMCs. Every receptor here comes from a man between 35 and 55 years old in good health and CMV-seronegative. The CDR3 runs from the conserved cysteine through the conserved F or W. A D gene is named only where the DNA matches it firmly. Clone size is not always given. Where it is, it says once, few, many or a class for expanded clones.

v_call: TRBV7-3; d_call: TRBD1; clone_size: -; j_call: TRBJ2-2; cdr3_aa: CASSPGGTGGTGELFF; cdr3_nt: TGTGCCAGCAGCCCCGGCGGGACAGGGGGAACCGGGGAGCTGTTTTTT
v_call: TRBV5-3; d_call: -; clone_size: -; j_call: TRBJ1-6; cdr3_aa: CARSLEGTGWNSSYNSPLHF; cdr3_nt: TGTGCCAGAAGCTTGGAAGGAACAGGATGGAACAGCTCCTATAATTCACCCCTCCACTTT
v_call: TRBV2; d_call: TRBD2; clone_size: -; j_call: TRBJ2-3; cdr3_aa: CASSATSGGETDTQYF; cdr3_nt: TGTGCCAGCAGTGCGACTAGCGGGGGGGAGACAGATACGCAGTATTTT
v_call: TRBV19; d_call: -; clone_size: -; j_call: TRBJ2-3; cdr3_aa: CASSMLDSPTGTDTQYF; cdr3_nt: TGTGCCAGTAGTATGCTAGACAGCCCGACCGGCACAGATACGCAGTATTTT
v_call: TRBV7-9; d_call: -; clone_size: few; j_call: TRBJ1-1; cdr3_aa: CASSFSQDTEAFF; cdr3_nt: TGTGCCAGCAGCTTTTCTCAGGACACTGAAGCTTTCTTT
v_call: TRBV5-1; d_call: TRBD1; clone_size: -; j_call: TRBJ2-2; cdr3_aa: CASSLMTGRTGELFF; cdr3_nt: TGCGCCAGCAGCTTGATGACAGGGAGAACCGGGGAGCTGTTTTTT
v_call: TRBV5-1; d_call: -; clone_size: -; j_call: TRBJ1-3; cdr3_aa: CASSLTGTNGNTIYF; cdr3_nt: TGCGCCAGCAGCTTGACAGGGACTAATGGAAACACCATATATTTT
v_call: TRBV2; d_call: TRBD1; clone_size: -; j_call: TRBJ2-2; cdr3_aa: CASRAQGGRLSGELFF; cdr3_nt: TGTGCCAGCCGAGCTCAAGGGGGCCGGCTTTCCGGGGAGCTGTTTTTT
v_call: TRBV6-1; d_call: TRBD1; clone_size: -; j_call: TRBJ2-3; cdr3_aa: CASRIHRGDTQYF; cdr3_nt: TGTGCCAGCAGAATACACAGGGGAGATACGCAGTATTTT
v_call: TRBV19; d_call: -; clone_size: -; j_call: TRBJ1-1; cdr3_aa: CASLDRTEAFF; cdr3_nt: TGTGCCAGTTTAGACAGGACTGAAGCTTTCTTT
v_call: TRBV7-2; d_call: -; clone_size: once; j_call: TRBJ1-1; cdr3_aa: CASSFGGWDAEAFF; cdr3_nt: TGTGCCAGCAGCTTTGGGGGGTGGGACGCTGAAGCTTTCTTT
v_call: TRBV11-2; d_call: -; clone_size: -; j_call: TRBJ1-2; cdr3_aa: CASSLGTGVRWGYTF; cdr3_nt: TGTGCCAGCAGCTTAGGGACCGGGGTCCGATGGGGCTACACCTTC
v_call: TRBV28; d_call: TRBD1; clone_size: -; j_call: TRBJ1-3; cdr3_aa: CASINHRGSKGNTIYF; cdr3_nt: TGTGCCAGCATCAACCACAGGGGCAGTAAGGGAAACACCATATATTTT
v_call: TRBV4-3; d_call: -; clone_size: once; j_call: TRBJ2-7; cdr3_aa: CASSQDRDFYEQYF; cdr3_nt: TGCGCCAGCAGCCAAGATAGGGACTTCTACGAGCAGTACTTC
v_call: TRBV27; d_call: -; clone_size: -; j_call: TRBJ1-5; cdr3_aa: CASSLAQGGNQPQHF; cdr3_nt: TGTGCCAGCAGTTTAGCGCAGGGCGGCAATCAGCCCCAGCATTTT
v_call: TRBV11-2; d_call: -; clone_size: -; j_call: TRBJ2-5; cdr3_aa: CASIPGSEETQYF; cdr3_nt: TGTGCCAGCATCCCCGGAAGCGAAGAGACCCAGTACTTC
v_call: TRBV7-8; d_call: TRBD1; clone_size: -; j_call: TRBJ1-5; cdr3_aa: CASSQRDREYSNQPQHF; cdr3_nt: TGTGCCAGCAGCCAAAGGGACAGGGAATATAGCAATCAGCCCCAGCATTTT
v_call: TRBV13; d_call: TRBD1; clone_size: -; j_call: TRBJ2-7; cdr3_aa: CASSSRTGVNTYEQYF; cdr3_nt: TGTGCCAGCAGCTCTAGAACAGGGGTTAATACGTACGAGCAGTACTTC
v_call: TRBV7-2; d_call: -; clone_size: -; j_call: TRBJ2-7; cdr3_aa: CASSFLQAYEQYF; cdr3_nt: TGTGCCAGCAGCTTTCTACAGGCCTACGAGCAGTACTTC
v_call: TRBV29-1; d_call: -; clone_size: -; j_call: TRBJ1-4; cdr3_aa: CSVTGPSTNEKLFF; cdr3_nt: TGCAGCGTTACTGGGCCCTCAACTAATGAAAAACTGTTTTTT
v_call: TRBV6-1; d_call: -; clone_size: -; j_call: TRBJ2-5; cdr3_aa: CASSEAGGRGETQYF; cdr3_nt: TGTGCCAGCAGTGAAGCGGGGGGGCGTGGGGAGACCCAGTACTTC